This record covers a single TCR beta chain. These data originate in a study of technical replicates of blood from several donors. The protocol was immunoSEQ multiplex PCR, while the TCRdb copy is restricted to in-frame clones and leaves out a portion. Altogether 75,000 to 90,000 clones are present, around 90% being singletons, with the ten largest covering 0.3% to 0.45%. The V and J ends lost 0 bases and 5 bases, in that order; junction bases with no gene match: 6. This CDR3 spans 16 amino acids. CDR1 and CDR2 from the germline V gene are SGHRS and YFSETQ. The source is a human donor in good health. The genes are TRBV5-1 and TRBJ2-5, with 11 bases matching TRBD2. Material for sequencing was T cells isolated from PBMCs. The CDR3 reads CASSLGLAGLGETQYF. CDR3 in DNA: TGCGCCAGCAGCTTGGGACTAGCGGGACTAGGTGAGACCCAGTACTTC. Full variable domain (rest looked up from reference TRBV5-1 and TRBJ2-5): KAGVTQTPRYLIKTRGQQVTLSCSPISGHRSVSWYQQTPGQGLQFLFEYFSETQRNKGNFPGRFSGRQFSNSRSEMNVSTLELGDSALYLCASSLGLAGLGETQYFGPGTRLLVL.